The 32 T cell receptor beta chains below come from one sample, sequenced in a study of cytomegalovirus exposure and HLA in healthy donors. Method: immunoSEQ multiplex PCR; TCRdb's copy keeps in-frame clones and lacks some. The table records 200,000 to 250,000 clones, approximately 82% of them present only once. The sequencing sample was made of PBMCs. The receptor source for this set is a woman between 18 and 29 years old in good health and CMV-seronegative.

The chain uses TRBV10-2 and TRBJ2-3; D tentatively fits TRBD1 or TRBD2 (5 bases each). Germline assignment: CDR1 WSHSY and CDR2 SAAADI. V was trimmed by 10 bases and J by 1 base, leaving 18 bases between them. This CDR3 has 15 amino acids. This chain's CDR3 is CATSLRDGRTDTQYF. The CDR3 DNA is TGCGCCACCTCCCTCCGGGACGGACGCACAGATACGCAGTATTTT.

The chain combines TRBV5-5 with TRBJ2-1; D remains unclear. Germline loops: CDR1 SGHKS, CDR2 YYEKEE (reference sequence). V was trimmed by 0 bases and J by 8 bases, leaving 6 bases between them. CDR3 length equals 12 residues. The CDR3, as DNA: TGTGCCAGCAGCTTGGACAAAGATGAGCAGTTCTTC. Its protein product is CASSLDKDEQFF.

This chain uses TRBV11-2 with TRBJ2-5; tentatively, D is TRBD2 (6 bases). V was pared by 3 bases and J by 1 base, with 9 bases between. Germline V lookup: CDR1 SGHAT, CDR2 FQNNGV. The CDR3 loop spans 14 amino acids. CDR3 DNA: TGTGCCAGCAGCTTGGAGGGGCTCCAAGAGACCCAGTACTTC. It yields the protein CASSLEGLQETQYF.

The gene calls are TRBV27 and TRBJ2-2; tentatively, D is TRBD2 (5 bases). V was clipped by 3 bases and J by 5 bases, with 13 bases between them. CDR3 length equals 15 residues. Germline CDR1 is MNHEY and CDR2 is SMNVEV (reference sequence). This chain's CDR3 is CASSFFGSGTGELFF. CDR3 nucleotide sequence: TGTGCCAGCAGTTTCTTCGGATCGGGGACCGGGGAGCTGTTTTTT.

The chain carries TRBV29-1 and TRBJ1-1, with 7 positions matching TRBD1. Per the germline V gene, CDR1 is SQVTM and CDR2 is ANQGSEA. The CDR3 has 14 residues. With 4 bases clipped from V and 1 base from J, the junction kept 6 bases outside the gene matches. For the CDR3, the DNA is TGCAGCGTTGGGGGAGGACAGGAGAACACTGAAGCTTTCTTT. Encoded protein: CSVGGGQENTEAFF.

The chain combines TRBV9 with TRBJ2-7; D is ambiguous. Germline lookup yields CDR1 SGDLS and CDR2 YYNGEE. Trimming took off 0 bases at V and 3 bases at J, with 13 bases between the two ends. This CDR3 has 15 amino acids. CDR3 nucleotides: TGTGCCAGCAGCGTAGGGTTCCACAGTTACTACGAGCAGTACTTC. Amino acids: CASSVGFHSYYEQYF.

Only a few counts were recorded for this clone. The CDR3 DNA sequence: TGTGCCATCGCAAAAGACAGTCCTGAAGCTTTCTTT. Translated, it gives CAIAKDSPEAFF. The chain couples TRBV2 to TRBJ1-1; tentatively, D is TRBD1 (5 bases). CDR1 is SNHLY, CDR2 FYNNEI, per germline. The ends were cut back, 10 bases at V and 6 bases at J, with 15 bases in the middle. The CDR3 is 12 residues long.

The chain combines TRBV4-1 with TRBJ2-1, with TRBD2 as a possible D gene (6 bases). In germline, CDR1 is MGHRA, CDR2 YSYEKL. The CDR3 loop spans 15 amino acids. The ends were cut back, 5 bases at V and 7 bases at J, with 18 bases in the middle. The CDR3 DNA reads TGCGCCAGCAGCTCCGACGGGAGTAATGTGAATGAGCAGTTCTTC. Its protein product is CASSSDGSNVNEQFF.

The chain combines TRBV29-1 with TRBJ2-3; D is ambiguous. The CDR3 sequence is 11 residues long. The V end lost 4 bases, the J end lost 3 bases, and 5 bases lay between the germline ends. Germline loops: CDR1 SQVTM, CDR2 ANQGSEA. CDR3 loop: CSVAGTDTQYF. CDR3 bases: TGCAGCGTTGCCGGGACAGATACGCAGTATTTT.

This chain connects TRBV27 to TRBJ1-5; no clear D gene. Trimming stripped 0 bases from V and 5 bases from J, with 8 bases between. Germline V lookup: CDR1 MNHEY, CDR2 SMNVEV (reference sequence). This CDR3 has 14 amino acids. The CDR3 DNA reads TGTGCCAGCAGTTTATCCGACACCTATCAGCCCCAGCATTTT. It yields the protein CASSLSDTYQPQHF.

The chain combines TRBV19 with TRBJ2-3; D unclear. V lost 2 bases, J lost 4 bases, and 10 bases lay in between. The CDR3 sequence is 14 residues long. CDR1 LNHDA and CDR2 SQIVND come from the germline V gene (reference sequence). The CDR3 is CASSIREVPDTQYF. CDR3 nucleotides: TGTGCCAGTAGTATAAGGGAAGTCCCAGATACGCAGTATTTT.

The chain joins TRBV30 to TRBJ1-4, with TRBD1 matching over 10 bases. Per germline, CDR1 GTSNPN and CDR2 SVGIG (reference sequence). The trim removed 3 bases at V and 7 bases at J, leaving 5 bases unmatched. The CDR3 spans 14 residues. The CDR3 sequence is CAWRGDRGREKLFF. DNA of the CDR3: TGTGCCTGGAGGGGAGACAGGGGGCGTGAAAAACTGTTTTTT.

This chain uses TRBV28 with TRBJ1-5; D is unresolved. Between the trimmed V and J ends, which lost 8 bases and 4 bases, there was a span of 9 bases. Germline-derived CDR1 and CDR2 are MDHEN and SYDVKM. The CDR3 extends over 12 amino acids. For the CDR3, the DNA is TGTGCCAGCCGCATGTCTAATCAGCCCCAGCATTTT. Translation gives CASRMSNQPQHF.

The CDR3 sequence: CASSLLTGETQYF. DNA of the CDR3: TGTGCCAGCAGTTTGTTAACCGGAGAGACCCAGTACTTC. The chain is built from TRBV27 and TRBJ2-5, with D unresolved. The CDR3 runs to 13 residues. Germline values: CDR1 MNHEY, CDR2 SMNVEV (reference sequence). V was clipped by 3 bases and J by 4 bases, with 9 bases between them.

V usage is TRBV6-6 and J usage is TRBJ1-2; 7 bases map to TRBD1. The trim removed 4 bases at V and 3 bases at J, leaving 2 bases unmatched. The CDR3 totals 13 residues. In germline, CDR1 is MNHNY, CDR2 SVGAGI (reference sequence). The DNA of the CDR3 is TGTGCCAGCAGTTCCGGACAGGACTATGGCTACACCTTC. This translates into CASSSGQDYGYTF.

The chain is built from TRBV29-1 and TRBJ2-2; either TRBD1 or TRBD2 may supply D (5 bases each). This CDR3 is 13 amino acids long. CDR1 SQVTM and CDR2 ANQGSEA come from the germline V gene. Trimming cost V 6 bases and J 2 bases, with 10 bases left between them. CDR3 sequence reads: CSVWDVNTGELFF. The CDR3 DNA sequence: TGCAGCGTCTGGGACGTAAACACCGGGGAGCTGTTTTTT.

The table lists this clone with a count of one. V gene TRBV2 combines with J gene TRBJ2-3, with TRBD2 matching over 12 bases. The CDR3 runs to 16 residues. Germline V gives CDR1 SNHLY, CDR2 FYNNEI. Unmatched junction bases numbered 4, after V lost 6 bases and J lost 0 bases. The DNA for the CDR3 is TGTGCCAGCAGGGAACTAGCGGGGGGTAGCACAGATACGCAGTATTTT. Translating it yields CASRELAGGSTDTQYF.

This sequence joins TRBV4-1 and TRBJ1-2; D unclear. Trimming took off 1 base at V and 8 bases at J, with 5 bases between the two ends. The CDR3 loop spans 11 amino acids. Germline lookup yields CDR1 MGHRA and CDR2 YSYEKL. The CDR3: CASSQGLGYTF. The CDR3 coding sequence is TGCGCCAGCAGCCAAGGCCTAGGCTACACCTTC.

The V and J genes are TRBV5-1 and TRBJ1-4; maybe TRBD1 (5 bases). Trimming stripped 6 bases from V and 4 bases from J, with 19 bases between. There are 16 residues in the CDR3. Germline CDR1 and CDR2: SGHRS and YFSETQ. The CDR3 DNA reads as TGCGCCAGCACCTATGGGGGTGCCCAGTATAATGAAAAACTGTTTTTT. Translation: CASTYGGAQYNEKLFF.

This clone was recorded once. J is TRBJ2-3 and V is TRBV30; D not resolved. V shed 0 bases and J shed 3 bases, with 4 bases lying between them. This CDR3 has 12 amino acids. Germline CDR1 and CDR2: GTSNPN and SVGIG (reference sequence). As DNA, the CDR3 is TGTGCCTGGAGTGTACGGACAGATACGCAGTATTTT. This sequence encodes CAWSVRTDTQYF.

This chain joins TRBV6-6 and TRBJ1-5, with TRBD1 identical over 7 bases. The V gene's germline CDR1 is MNHNY and CDR2 SVGAGI (reference sequence). There are 15 residues in the CDR3. V was pared by 0 bases and J by 3 bases, with 2 bases of the junction left unmatched. Here the CDR3 DNA reads TGTGCCAGCAGTTACTCAGGGGGCCCCAATCAGCCCCAGCATTTT. Translating gives CASSYSGGPNQPQHF.

The sample holds one count of this clone. This chain joins TRBV5-8 and TRBJ2-5; D remains ambiguous. Looked up from germline, CDR1 is SGHTS and CDR2 is YDEGEE. The CDR3 has 11 amino acids. The germline V and J ends were trimmed by 4 bases and 5 bases, with 6 bases remaining between them. The CDR3 protein is CASSPRETQYF. CDR3 nucleotides: TGTGCCAGCAGCCCCCGGGAGACCCAGTACTTC.

V usage is TRBV30 and J usage is TRBJ1-2, with TRBD1 as a possible D gene (6 bases). Trimming took 0 bases from V and 1 from J, leaving 18 bases between them. CDR1 and CDR2 (germline): GTSNPN, SVGIG (reference sequence). There are 17 residues in the CDR3. DNA for the CDR3: TGTGCCTGGAGTGTATGGAGGGGTGGCAGGGGTAACTATGGCTACACCTTC. Protein sequence: CAWSVWRGGRGNYGYTF.

CDR3: CAISESLAGGPGVTQYF. As DNA, the CDR3 is TGTGCCATCAGTGAGTCGCTAGCGGGAGGGCCAGGGGTTACGCAGTATTTT. The chain is built from TRBV10-3 and TRBJ2-3; 12 bases are shared with TRBD2. The CDR3 is 17 amino acids. The germline V gene encodes CDR1 ENHRY and CDR2 SYGVKD. V dropped 0 bases and J dropped 8; count of bases not matched to a gene: 9.

The chain employs TRBV15 and TRBJ2-7; unclear D gene. Germline V CDR1 and CDR2: LNHNV, YYDKDF (reference sequence). Trimming left V 3 bases short and J 3 bases short, with 15 bases between. This CDR3 spans 15 amino acids. For the CDR3, the DNA is TGTGCCACCAGCAGGGTGGTGGGGTGGGTCTACGAGCAGTACTTC. This gives the protein CATSRVVGWVYEQYF.

This clone was detected only a few times. The chain recombines TRBV6-4 with TRBJ2-2; the match to TRBD2 covers 12 bases. Trimming took 5 bases from V and 6 from J; bases not matched to a gene: 4. The CDR3 has 15 residues. Per germline, CDR1 MRHNA and CDR2 SNTAGT. CDR3 coding DNA: TGTGCCAGCAGTCGGACTAGCGGGATGTCCGGGGAGCTGTTTTTT. It translates to CASSRTSGMSGELFF.

The rearrangement uses TRBV30 and TRBJ1-5, with 11 bases aligning to TRBD1. The CDR3 loop spans 15 amino acids. The germline gives CDR1 GTSNPN, CDR2 SVGIG (reference sequence). Trimming cost V 0 bases and J 4 bases; bases outside gene matches: 2. In DNA form, the CDR3 reads TGTGCCTGGAGTGTCGGACAGGGGGCTAATCAGCCCCAGCATTTT. This translates into CAWSVGQGANQPQHF.

About this clone: The same CDR3 is also encoded by other DNA sequences in this sample. The chain couples TRBV2 to TRBJ1-2; D remains ambiguous. This CDR3 is built from 13 residues. The V and J ends lost 0 bases and 6 bases respectively, with 8 bases between them. The germline CDR1 and CDR2 sequences are SNHLY and FYNNEI. The CDR3 reads CASSEAQRDGYTF. The CDR3 DNA follows: TGTGCCAGCAGTGAAGCCCAGAGGGATGGCTACACCTTC.

This clone has just a few counts. The chain employs TRBV6-1 and TRBJ1-2, with 7 bases identical to TRBD1. V dropped 2 bases and J dropped 2; count of bases not matched to a gene: 2. The CDR3 runs 14 residues. CDR1 is MNHNS, CDR2 SASEGT, per germline. The DNA of the CDR3 is TGTGCCAGCAGTGAAATGGGACAGAACTATGGCTACACCTTC. Amino acid sequence: CASSEMGQNYGYTF.

The chain is built from TRBV27 and TRBJ2-7, with 9 bases that match TRBD1. The trim removed 7 bases at V and 5 bases at J, leaving 6 bases unmatched. The CDR3 extends over 13 amino acids. In germline, CDR1 is MNHEY, CDR2 SMNVEV (reference sequence). The CDR3 spells CASKGTGIHEQYF. CDR3 DNA: TGTGCCAGCAAGGGGACAGGGATCCACGAGCAGTACTTC.

The chain couples TRBV4-2 to TRBJ2-2, with 8 bases that match TRBD2. Germline V gives CDR1 LGHNA, CDR2 YNFKEQ. V lost 4 bases and J lost 4; bases outside the gene matches: 11. The length of the CDR3 is 17 residues. CDR3 amino acids: CASSLREGSGITGELFF. The DNA of the CDR3 is TGTGCCAGCAGCCTTAGAGAGGGTAGCGGGATCACCGGGGAGCTGTTTTTT.

V is TRBV30 and J is TRBJ1-2; D might be TRBD1 (5 bases). Trimming stripped 0 bases from V and 7 bases from J, with 15 bases between. Germline V gene data show CDR1 as GTSNPN and CDR2 as SVGIG (reference sequence). This CDR3 spans 14 amino acids. Here the CDR3 DNA reads TGTGCCTGGAGTGTATTTCTCGGGGGGAGTGGCTACACCTTC. It translates to CAWSVFLGGSGYTF.